This T cell receptor beta chain was obtained from a study of blood T cell repertoires in COVID-19. About the research overall: Specimens from acute and convalescent COVID-19 originated in the United States, Italy and Spain. T cells, B-cell-depleted T cells, or PBMCs supplied cDNA or gDNA.

In the original processing: Amplification from reference gene primers served as the basis for estimated nucleated cell counts. Profiling relied on immunoSEQ multiplex PCR, and the TCRdb table lists in-frame clones only, not all of them. The DNA was the basis for D and trimming; V, J and clone size are from that table. Here the sample spans about 220,000 clones, roughly 85% being singletons. This clone was detected once. During active infection, Seattle patients enrolled and were then monitored through disease. The CDR3 consists of 15 residues. Germline V gives CDR1 SQVTM, CDR2 ANQGSEA. Trimming shortened V by 5 bases and J by 5 bases, and 21 bases separated the two germline ends.

This chain joins TRBV29-1 and TRBJ1-2; a possible D gene is TRBD1 (5 bases). Specimen: peripheral blood. This clonotype was obtained from a woman aged 70 to 79 with COVID-19, enrolled during active disease. In DNA, the CDR3 is TGCAGCGTTTTTATAACAGGCGTATTAGGGTATGGCTACACCTTC. Translation gives CSVFITGVLGYGYTF.